The 29 T cell receptor beta chains below come from one sample, sequenced in a study of cytomegalovirus exposure and HLA in healthy donors. Profiled with immunoSEQ multiplex PCR; TCRdb holds only in-frame clones, not every one. The sample consists of 70,000 or so clones, about 90% of them appearing once. The sample taken for sequencing was PBMCs. All receptors derive from a man aged 18 to 29 in good health and CMV-seronegative.

This clone appeared a single time. The chain uses TRBV15 and TRBJ2-1; D remains ambiguous. The CDR3 has 16 residues. V was pared by 5 bases and J by 0 bases, with 14 bases between. In germline, CDR1 is LNHNV, CDR2 YYDKDF (reference sequence). DNA of the CDR3: TGTGCCACCAGCTTCAGGCGCCACAGCTCCTACAATGAGCAGTTCTTC. As protein: CATSFRRHSSYNEQFF.

V gene TRBV5-6 combines with J gene TRBJ2-3; a possible D gene is TRBD1 (5 bases). The germline V and J ends were trimmed by 1 base and 5 bases, with 20 bases remaining between them. Germline-derived CDR1 and CDR2 are SGHDT and YYEEEE. This CDR3 region has 17 residues. The CDR3 DNA reads TGTGCCAGCAGCTTGTTCGCCAGGGCTAGTATTCAAGATACGCAGTATTTT. It translates to CASSLFARASIQDTQYF.

The chain couples TRBV7-6 to TRBJ1-1; D is unresolved. Germline CDR1 is SGHVS and CDR2 is FNYEAQ. This CDR3 contains 15 residues. V was cut by 1 base and J by 4 bases, with 13 bases left in between. CDR3 amino acids: CASSLGGGSGTEAFF. The CDR3 DNA reads as TGTGCCAGCAGCTTAGGAGGTGGAAGCGGCACTGAAGCTTTCTTT.

This clone appeared a few times. In DNA form, the CDR3 reads TGTGCCATCAGTCCCGGACAGGAAGAGACCCAGTACTTC. Amino acids: CAISPGQEETQYF. The chain recombines TRBV10-3 with TRBJ2-5; the match to TRBD1 covers 7 bases. V was clipped by 5 bases and J by 3 bases; unmatched bases: 3. Germline V gives CDR1 ENHRY, CDR2 SYGVKD. CDR3 length equals 13 residues.

V gene TRBV4-3 combines with J gene TRBJ2-7, with D maybe TRBD2 (5 bases). CDR1 and CDR2 from the germline V gene are LGHNA and YSLEER. This CDR3 has 17 residues. Between the trimmed V and J ends, which lost 8 bases and 2 bases, there was a span of 25 bases. DNA of the CDR3: TGCGCCAGCCGCAAGAGCGCGGGCACTATGGGGACCTACGAGCAGTACTTC. Translated: CASRKSAGTMGTYEQYF.

The CDR3 bases are TGCGCCAGCAGCTTGGCGAGAGAAAACATTCAGTACTTC. Its protein product is CASSLARENIQYF. The chain uses TRBV5-1 and TRBJ2-4; no definite D call. Germline CDR1 and CDR2: SGHRS and YFSETQ. The CDR3 covers 13 residues. V lost 0 bases and J 5 bases, leaving 6 bases between the germline ends.

The rearrangement joins TRBV5-6 to TRBJ1-2; 9 bases line up with TRBD1. This CDR3 is built from 13 residues. Unmatched junction bases numbered 6, after V lost 4 bases and J lost 8 bases. Per germline, CDR1 SGHDT and CDR2 YYEEEE. In nucleotides, the CDR3 is TGTGCCAGCAGCAAACAGGGGGCGAGAGGCTACACCTTC. Its protein product is CASSKQGARGYTF.

The chain uses TRBV28 and TRBJ2-7, with D perhaps matching TRBD2 (6 bases). Germline V lookup: CDR1 MDHEN, CDR2 SYDVKM. The CDR3 extends over 15 amino acids. V was pared by 4 bases and J by 3 bases, with 16 bases between. The CDR3 nucleotides are TGTGCCAGCAGTTCTACCCGGGAGCAAGACTACGAGCAGTACTTC. Translating it yields CASSSTREQDYEQYF.

A single count supports this clone. Here the CDR3 DNA reads TGTGCCAGTAGTATAGATACGACAGGTCAGACCGGGGAGCTGTTTTTT. It specifies CASSIDTTGQTGELFF. The V call is TRBV19, the J call TRBJ2-2; possible D gene TRBD1, 6 bases. V was clipped by 0 bases and J by 5 bases, with 13 bases between them. The CDR3 runs 16 residues. Per germline, CDR1 LNHDA and CDR2 SQIVND (reference sequence).

The chain joins TRBV19 to TRBJ2-3; 8 bases map to TRBD2. Germline V gives CDR1 LNHDA, CDR2 SQIVND (reference sequence). The V and J ends lost 4 bases and 1 base, in that order; junction bases with no gene match: 7. This CDR3 has 16 amino acids. The CDR3 loop reads CASSRSSGIGTDTQYF. DNA for the CDR3: TGTGCCAGTAGTAGGAGTAGCGGGATAGGCACAGATACGCAGTATTTT.

The chain recombines TRBV6-6 with TRBJ1-2; no reliable D call. Trimming pared 5 bases from V and 6 bases from J, leaving 10 bases between. Germline values: CDR1 MNHNY, CDR2 SVGAGI (reference sequence). The CDR3 loop spans 12 amino acids. CDR3 nucleotide sequence: TGTGCCAGCAGTCCCGAGGTAAATGGCTACACCTTC. This codes for CASSPEVNGYTF.

Note on this clone: A read error may account for a junction end that differs from germline. The V call is TRBV7-7, the J call TRBJ2-1, with 9 bases aligning to TRBD2. Germline-derived CDR1 and CDR2 are SSHAT and FNYEAQ (reference sequence). The CDR3 loop spans 15 amino acids. The CDR3: CASSFRLADYNEQFF. CDR3 DNA: TGTGCTAGCAGCTTTAGACTAGCGGACTACAATGAGCAGTTCTTC.

V gene TRBV28 combines with J gene TRBJ1-5; TRBD1 might be the D (5 bases). Germline lookup yields CDR1 MDHEN and CDR2 SYDVKM. V gave up 3 bases and J gave up 4 bases, with 13 bases separating them. The CDR3 sequence is 15 residues long. The CDR3 DNA sequence: TGTGCCAGCAGTTTGGTTCAGGGAGGGAATCAGCCCCAGCATTTT. This translates into CASSLVQGGNQPQHF.

The V gene is TRBV5-4, the J gene TRBJ1-1; D not resolved. V was clipped by 1 base and J by 0 bases, with 4 bases between them. CDR1 and CDR2 (germline): SGHNT, YYREEE (reference sequence). CDR3 length: 13 amino acids. This CDR3 reads CASSLSVNTEAFF. The CDR3 coding sequence is TGTGCCAGCAGCTTGTCGGTGAACACTGAAGCTTTCTTT.

The rearrangement uses TRBV7-2 and TRBJ2-1, with D unresolved. The V end lost 2 bases, the J end lost 5 bases, and 13 bases lay between the germline ends. CDR1 and CDR2 (germline): SGHTA, FQGNSA. CDR3 length: 15 residues. This chain's CDR3 is CASSLMRQIHNEQFF. CDR3 in DNA: TGTGCCAGCAGCTTAATGCGACAAATTCACAATGAGCAGTTCTTC.

The rearrangement joins TRBV4-3 to TRBJ1-1; 7 bases align to TRBD1. V dropped 6 bases and J dropped 5; count of bases not matched to a gene: 6. The CDR3 extends over 13 amino acids. CDR1 and CDR2 from the germline V gene are LGHNA and YSLEER. The CDR3 coding sequence is TGCGCCAGCAGAGTCCAGGGGGTTACTGAAGCTTTCTTT. Translated, it gives CASRVQGVTEAFF.

V usage is TRBV5-6 and J usage is TRBJ2-7; 11 bases line up with TRBD1. The germline V gene has CDR1 SGHDT and CDR2 YYEEEE. There are 14 residues in the CDR3. With V trimmed by 6 bases and J by 4 bases, 6 bases remained unmatched. Here the CDR3 DNA reads TGTGCCAGCAAAGGGGGGACAGGGGGTTACGAGCAGTACTTC. Amino acids: CASKGGTGGYEQYF.

The V and J genes are TRBV7-3 and TRBJ1-1; D is perhaps TRBD1 (5 bases). The germline V and J ends were trimmed by 2 bases and 0 bases, with 19 bases remaining between them. Germline CDR1 reads SGHTA; CDR2 reads FQGTGA. CDR3 size: 18 residues. CDR3 nucleotides: TGTGCCAGCAGCTTAGTCACGGGGAGGGGACGGATGAACACTGAAGCTTTCTTT. Translation gives CASSLVTGRGRMNTEAFF.

The gene calls are TRBV4-3 and TRBJ2-3, with D perhaps TRBD2 (6 bases). The germline gives CDR1 LGHNA, CDR2 YSLEER. V was pared by 4 bases and J by 0 bases, with 11 bases between. The length of the CDR3 is 15 residues. In nucleotides, the CDR3 is TGCGCCAGCAGCCGGGGAGGAACTAGCACAGATACGCAGTATTTT. Protein sequence: CASSRGGTSTDTQYF.

The chain joins TRBV7-9 to TRBJ1-1; no definite D call. Germline values: CDR1 SEHNR, CDR2 FQNEAQ (reference sequence). The CDR3 is 13 amino acids. V lost 1 base, J lost 7 bases, and 10 bases lay in between. Written as DNA, the CDR3 is TGTGCCAGCAGCTTAGTGAGGGTGGGTGAAGCTTTCTTT. Protein product: CASSLVRVGEAFF.

This chain connects TRBV19 to TRBJ2-7, with TRBD2 matching 11 bases. The junction had 12 bases not matched to a gene; V was cut back by 5 bases and J by 0 bases. This CDR3 has 18 residues. Germline-derived CDR1 and CDR2 are LNHDA and SQIVND (reference sequence). In nucleotides, the CDR3 is TGTGCCAGTAGTGGAGGGGTTGGACTAGCGGGTCTCTCCTACGAGCAGTACTTC. Its translation: CASSGGVGLAGLSYEQYF.

J is TRBJ1-5 and V is TRBV5-6; TRBD1 might be the D (6 bases). V was trimmed by 3 bases and J by 5 bases, leaving 15 bases between them. Germline V gene data show CDR1 as SGHDT and CDR2 as YYEEEE. This CDR3 has 15 residues. As DNA, the CDR3 is TGTGCCAGCAGCTACAGGGACGACGGCTATCAGCCCCAGCATTTT. Protein sequence: CASSYRDDGYQPQHF.

CDR3 DNA sequence: TGTGCCAGTACCCCTTCTACAGGGGCGGGGTACAATGAGCAGTTCTTC. Translated, it gives CASTPSTGAGYNEQFF. The chain uses TRBV19 and TRBJ2-1, with D possibly TRBD1 on 7 matching bases. Trimming removed 7 bases from V and 4 bases from J, with 20 bases in between. This CDR3 spans 16 amino acids. In germline, CDR1 is LNHDA, CDR2 SQIVND (reference sequence).

This sequence joins TRBV28 and TRBJ1-2, with D possibly matching TRBD1 (5 bases). Germline values: CDR1 MDHEN, CDR2 SYDVKM. Trimming cost V 3 bases and J 5 bases, with 19 bases left between them. The CDR3 loop spans 16 amino acids. CDR3 in DNA: TGTGCCAGCAGTTTGGGGGGGGACCCATTCGGTTATGGCTACACCTTC. The encoded protein is CASSLGGDPFGYGYTF.

This clone was detected only a few times. The V call is TRBV10-1, the J call TRBJ2-3, with 10 bases aligning to TRBD1. Germline lookup yields CDR1 WNHNN and CDR2 SYGVQD (reference sequence). The CDR3 totals 10 residues. J lost 13 bases, V lost 9 bases, and 4 bases had no gene match. The CDR3 sequence is CARAGQGKYF. The DNA for the CDR3 is TGCGCCAGGGCGGGACAGGGGAAGTATTTT.

V and J are TRBV5-6 and TRBJ2-1; 12 bases are a match to TRBD2. CDR1 and CDR2 from the germline V gene are SGHDT and YYEEEE. The junction had 11 bases not matched to a gene; V was cut back by 4 bases and J by 9 bases. The CDR3 length is 16 residues. CDR3 DNA: TGTGCCAGCAGCCTTGGGACTAGCGGGCCTGCTGGTGAGCAGTTCTTC. This sequence encodes CASSLGTSGPAGEQFF.

The chain joins TRBV19 to TRBJ2-7; possibly TRBD2 for D (6 bases). This CDR3 has 16 residues. The ends were cut back, 3 bases at V and 0 bases at J, with 15 bases in the middle. The germline V gene has CDR1 LNHDA and CDR2 SQIVND (reference sequence). The CDR3 loop reads CASSIMGLSTSYEQYF. DNA of the CDR3: TGTGCCAGTAGTATCATGGGACTTTCAACCTCCTACGAGCAGTACTTC.

V is TRBV27 and J is TRBJ1-2; possibly TRBD1 for D (6 bases). The CDR3 has 13 residues. The germline CDR1 and CDR2 sequences are MNHEY and SMNVEV (reference sequence). The ends were cut back, 6 bases at V and 3 bases at J, with 11 bases in the middle. CDR3 coding DNA: TGTGCCAGCAGGAGGACAGCCCACTATGGCTACACCTTC. This encodes CASRRTAHYGYTF.

The chain joins TRBV18 to TRBJ2-5; unclear D gene. Germline lookup yields CDR1 KGHSH and CDR2 LQKENI. Trimming removed 0 bases from V and 5 bases from J, with 10 bases in between. The CDR3 length is 14 residues. The CDR3 protein is CASSPPLPEETQYF. The CDR3 DNA is TGTGCCAGCTCACCACCGTTACCGGAGGAGACCCAGTACTTC.